The rows below give T cell receptor beta chains drawn from one sample of a study of blood T cell repertoires in COVID-19. The protocol was immunoSEQ multiplex PCR, while the TCRdb copy is restricted to in-frame clones and leaves out a portion. There are approximately 140,000 clones in the sample; roughly nine tenths occur only once, and about 4% lies in the top ten. The source material was peripheral blood. The receptors originated from a woman aged 60-70 years with active or convalescent COVID-19. Each CDR3 is given with its conserved first and last residue. Each record gives: D gene, V gene, J gene, clone size, CDR3 protein, CDR3 DNA. D genes are given only for firm matches. A clone size is listed for some rows: how often the clone was seen (once, few, many), or a class if it is expanded.

d_gene: NA; v_gene: TRBV7-9; j_gene: TRBJ1-1; abundance: NA; CDR3aa: CASGQAKMNTEAFF; CDR3nt: TGTGCCAGCGGGCAGGCGAAAATGAACACTGAAGCTTTCTTT
d_gene: TRBD1; v_gene: TRBV6-5; j_gene: TRBJ2-7; abundance: NA; CDR3aa: CASSLRETGFHEQYF; CDR3nt: TGTGCCAGCAGTCTCAGGGAGACAGGGTTCCACGAGCAGTACTTC
d_gene: TRBD1; v_gene: TRBV27; j_gene: TRBJ1-2; abundance: once; CDR3aa: CASSLKTGSGYTF; CDR3nt: TGTGCCAGCAGTTTGAAGACAGGGAGTGGCTACACCTTC
d_gene: TRBD1; v_gene: TRBV19; j_gene: TRBJ1-6; abundance: NA; CDR3aa: CARDRGHSPLHF; CDR3nt: TGTGCCAGGGACAGGGGACATTCACCCCTCCACTTT
d_gene: TRBD1; v_gene: TRBV12-3/TRBV12-4; j_gene: TRBJ2-3; abundance: once; CDR3aa: CASSAGTVGSQYF; CDR3nt: TGTGCCAGCAGTGCCGGGACAGTGGGATCGCAGTATTTT
d_gene: NA; v_gene: TRBV12-5; j_gene: TRBJ1-1; abundance: NA; CDR3aa: CASGSPPPGVNTEAFF; CDR3nt: TGTGCTAGTGGTTCGCCCCCCCCAGGGGTAAACACTGAAGCTTTCTTT
d_gene: TRBD1; v_gene: TRBV4-3; j_gene: TRBJ1-3; abundance: few; CDR3aa: CASGRDRGNTIYF; CDR3nt: TGCGCCAGCGGCCGGGACAGAGGAAACACCATATATTTT
d_gene: TRBD2; v_gene: TRBV2; j_gene: TRBJ2-1; abundance: NA; CDR3aa: CASRAGLAGGSSYNEQFF; CDR3nt: TGTGCCAGCAGGGCGGGACTAGCGGGGGGGAGCTCCTACAATGAGCAGTTCTTC
d_gene: TRBD2; v_gene: TRBV6-1; j_gene: TRBJ2-3; abundance: NA; CDR3aa: CASSESGGSSTDTQYF; CDR3nt: TGTGCCAGCAGTGAAAGCGGGGGGAGTAGCACAGATACGCAGTATTTT
d_gene: NA; v_gene: TRBV4-3; j_gene: TRBJ1-4; abundance: NA; CDR3aa: CASSQGTVRTEKLFF; CDR3nt: TGCGCCAGCAGCCAAGGGACAGTAAGGACTGAAAAACTGTTTTTT
d_gene: NA; v_gene: TRBV5-6; j_gene: TRBJ1-4; abundance: NA; CDR3aa: CASSHLGPGWLTELFF; CDR3nt: TGTGCCAGCAGCCACCTTGGGCCTGGGTGGCTAACGGAACTGTTTTTT
d_gene: TRBD2; v_gene: TRBV5-1; j_gene: TRBJ2-3; abundance: NA; CDR3aa: CASSSSGGASDTQYF; CDR3nt: TGCGCCAGCAGCTCCAGCGGGGGGGCCTCGGATACGCAGTATTTT
d_gene: NA; v_gene: TRBV4-3; j_gene: TRBJ2-1; abundance: once; CDR3aa: CASSQDRTAYNEQFF; CDR3nt: TGCGCCAGCAGCCAAGATAGAACAGCATACAATGAGCAGTTCTTC
d_gene: NA; v_gene: TRBV19; j_gene: TRBJ1-1; abundance: NA; CDR3aa: CASIGLEGNTEAFF; CDR3nt: TGTGCCAGTATCGGTTTGGAGGGGAACACTGAAGCTTTCTTT
d_gene: NA; v_gene: TRBV7-2; j_gene: TRBJ1-2; abundance: NA; CDR3aa: CASSLYGEGVIYGYTF; CDR3nt: TGTGCCAGCAGCTTATATGGCGAGGGCGTAATCTATGGCTACACCTTC
d_gene: TRBD1; v_gene: TRBV7-2; j_gene: TRBJ2-7; abundance: NA; CDR3aa: CASSLRGQGAYEQYF; CDR3nt: TGTGCCAGCAGCTTACGGGGACAGGGAGCCTACGAGCAGTACTTC
d_gene: TRBD2; v_gene: TRBV20-1; j_gene: TRBJ2-5; abundance: once; CDR3aa: CSASGQRGAVETQYF; CDR3nt: TGCAGTGCTAGTGGCCAGCGGGGGGCCGTAGAGACCCAGTACTTC
d_gene: NA; v_gene: TRBV7-9; j_gene: TRBJ2-7; abundance: NA; CDR3aa: CASSLMGVGTAYEQYF; CDR3nt: TGTGCCAGCAGCTTAATGGGTGTTGGCACAGCCTACGAGCAGTACTTC
d_gene: TRBD2; v_gene: TRBV3-1/TRBV3-2; j_gene: TRBJ2-3; abundance: NA; CDR3aa: CASSGTSGGRTDTQYF; CDR3nt: TGTGCCAGCAGCGGGACTAGCGGGGGGCGGACAGATACGCAGTATTTT
d_gene: TRBD1; v_gene: TRBV2; j_gene: TRBJ2-5; abundance: NA; CDR3aa: CASRDDRGVGTQYF; CDR3nt: TGTGCCAGCAGGGACGACAGGGGAGTTGGGACCCAGTACTTC
d_gene: TRBD2; v_gene: TRBV6-2/TRBV6-3; j_gene: TRBJ2-7; abundance: NA; CDR3aa: CASSYRVGRTYEQYF; CDR3nt: TGTGCCAGCAGTTATAGGGTCGGGAGGACCTACGAGCAGTACTTC
d_gene: TRBD1; v_gene: TRBV24-1; j_gene: TRBJ2-5; abundance: NA; CDR3aa: CATSDSGGGGETQYF; CDR3nt: TGTGCCACCAGTGATTCAGGGGGCGGCGGGGAGACCCAGTACTTC
d_gene: TRBD1; v_gene: TRBV30; j_gene: TRBJ1-5; abundance: NA; CDR3aa: CAWRQLAGQEDSNQPQHF; CDR3nt: TGTGCCTGGAGGCAACTTGCAGGACAGGAGGATAGCAATCAGCCCCAGCATTTT
d_gene: TRBD1; v_gene: TRBV19; j_gene: TRBJ1-2; abundance: once; CDR3aa: CASLPQGEVNYGYTF; CDR3nt: TGTGCCAGTCTCCCTCAGGGGGAAGTAAACTATGGCTACACCTTC
d_gene: NA; v_gene: TRBV6-5; j_gene: TRBJ1-2; abundance: NA; CDR3aa: CASSTPIQNGYTF; CDR3nt: TGTGCCAGCAGTACGCCCATACAGAATGGCTACACCTTC
d_gene: TRBD1; v_gene: TRBV10-3; j_gene: TRBJ1-1; abundance: NA; CDR3aa: CAISESGQGAGNTEAFF; CDR3nt: TGTGCCATCAGTGAGTCCGGGCAGGGGGCAGGGAACACTGAAGCTTTCTTT
d_gene: NA; v_gene: TRBV25-1; j_gene: TRBJ2-1; abundance: NA; CDR3aa: CASSDGYNEQFF; CDR3nt: TGTGCCAGCAGTGACGGTTACAATGAGCAGTTCTTC
d_gene: NA; v_gene: TRBV7-2; j_gene: TRBJ2-5; abundance: NA; CDR3aa: CASSLGGYQETQYF; CDR3nt: TGTGCCAGCAGCTTAGGAGGGTACCAAGAGACCCAGTACTTC
d_gene: TRBD2; v_gene: TRBV7-8; j_gene: TRBJ2-5; abundance: NA; CDR3aa: CASSPSGRGAQYF; CDR3nt: TGTGCCAGCAGCCCTAGCGGCCGGGGGGCCCAGTACTTC
d_gene: TRBD1; v_gene: TRBV11-2; j_gene: TRBJ2-4; abundance: NA; CDR3aa: CASSLNRDREYIQYF; CDR3nt: TGTGCCAGCAGCTTGAACCGGGACAGGGAGTACATTCAGTACTTC
d_gene: TRBD1; v_gene: TRBV30; j_gene: TRBJ1-6; abundance: NA; CDR3aa: CAWSPLDRENSPLHF; CDR3nt: TGTGCCTGGAGTCCCCTGGACAGGGAGAATTCACCCCTCCACTTT
d_gene: TRBD1; v_gene: TRBV6-6; j_gene: TRBJ2-7; abundance: NA; CDR3aa: CASTAFRTGAYEQYF; CDR3nt: TGTGCCAGCACCGCCTTTAGGACAGGGGCTTACGAGCAGTACTTC
d_gene: NA; v_gene: TRBV12-3/TRBV12-4; j_gene: TRBJ2-7; abundance: once; CDR3aa: CASSSPPGEQYF; CDR3nt: TGTGCCAGCAGTTCCCCTCCCGGCGAGCAGTACTTC
d_gene: NA; v_gene: TRBV9; j_gene: TRBJ2-1; abundance: NA; CDR3aa: CASSGHRGTEYNEQFF; CDR3nt: TGTGCCAGCAGCGGACACCGGGGAACCGAATACAATGAGCAGTTCTTC
d_gene: TRBD1; v_gene: TRBV5-8; j_gene: TRBJ2-4; abundance: NA; CDR3aa: CASSWTGEAKNIQYF; CDR3nt: TGTGCCAGCAGCTGGACAGGGGAAGCCAAAAACATTCAGTACTTC
d_gene: NA; v_gene: TRBV30; j_gene: TRBJ2-5; abundance: NA; CDR3aa: CAWTGGAQETQYF; CDR3nt: TGTGCCTGGACCGGGGGAGCACAAGAGACCCAGTACTTC
d_gene: TRBD2; v_gene: TRBV7-9; j_gene: TRBJ2-3; abundance: NA; CDR3aa: CASSSSGVSTDTQYF; CDR3nt: TGTGCCAGCAGCTCTAGCGGGGTATCTACAGATACGCAGTATTTT
d_gene: NA; v_gene: TRBV30; j_gene: TRBJ2-1; abundance: once; CDR3aa: CAADGGTPPNEQFF; CDR3nt: TGTGCCGCCGACGGGGGGACACCGCCCAATGAGCAGTTCTTC
d_gene: NA; v_gene: TRBV27; j_gene: TRBJ2-1; abundance: NA; CDR3aa: CASRVGGHNEQFF; CDR3nt: TGTGCCAGCAGAGTGGGCGGGCACAATGAGCAGTTCTTC
d_gene: NA; v_gene: TRBV4-3; j_gene: TRBJ2-3; abundance: NA; CDR3aa: CASSQAVGTDTQYF; CDR3nt: TGCGCCAGCAGCCAAGCGGTTGGCACAGATACGCAGTATTTT
d_gene: NA; v_gene: TRBV2; j_gene: TRBJ1-1; abundance: NA; CDR3aa: CASTRIRGMNTEAFF; CDR3nt: TGTGCCAGCACTAGGATAAGAGGAATGAACACTGAAGCTTTCTTT
d_gene: NA; v_gene: TRBV7-9; j_gene: TRBJ1-2; abundance: NA; CDR3aa: CASSPVQGNYGYTF; CDR3nt: TGTGCCAGCAGTCCTGTACAGGGCAACTATGGCTACACCTTC
d_gene: TRBD1; v_gene: TRBV12-3/TRBV12-4; j_gene: TRBJ1-5; abundance: NA; CDR3aa: CASRRGPGPQHF; CDR3nt: TGTGCCAGCAGAAGGGGGCCCGGGCCCCAGCATTTT
d_gene: NA; v_gene: TRBV10-1; j_gene: TRBJ2-2; abundance: NA; CDR3aa: CASSVTSQDTGELFF; CDR3nt: TGCGCCAGCAGTGTAACCTCACAGGACACCGGGGAGCTGTTTTTT
d_gene: TRBD1; v_gene: TRBV2; j_gene: TRBJ1-1; abundance: NA; CDR3aa: CASSGDSKAFF; CDR3nt: TGTGCCAGCAGTGGGGACAGTAAAGCTTTCTTT
d_gene: NA; v_gene: TRBV6-2/TRBV6-3; j_gene: TRBJ2-7; abundance: NA; CDR3aa: CASSYSKYGSYEQYF; CDR3nt: TGTGCCAGCAGTTACTCGAAATACGGTTCCTACGAGCAGTACTTC
d_gene: TRBD1; v_gene: TRBV29-1; j_gene: TRBJ1-1; abundance: NA; CDR3aa: CSVGTGMNTEAFF; CDR3nt: TGCAGCGTGGGGACAGGGATGAACACTGAAGCTTTCTTT
d_gene: NA; v_gene: TRBV4-3; j_gene: TRBJ2-1; abundance: NA; CDR3aa: CASSQEGWGAYNEQFF; CDR3nt: TGCGCCAGCAGCCAAGAGGGTTGGGGGGCCTACAATGAGCAGTTCTTC
d_gene: TRBD1; v_gene: TRBV7-9; j_gene: TRBJ1-1; abundance: NA; CDR3aa: CASSLDQGAGAFF; CDR3nt: TGTGCCAGCAGCTTGGATCAGGGGGCGGGAGCTTTCTTT
d_gene: NA; v_gene: TRBV5-6; j_gene: TRBJ1-4; abundance: NA; CDR3aa: CASSFLQGGEKLFF; CDR3nt: TGTGCCAGCAGCTTTCTCCAGGGAGGGGAAAAACTGTTTTTT
d_gene: NA; v_gene: TRBV12-3/TRBV12-4; j_gene: TRBJ1-4; abundance: NA; CDR3aa: CASSLGGVEKLFF; CDR3nt: TGTGCCAGCAGTTTAGGAGGAGTCGAAAAACTGTTTTTT